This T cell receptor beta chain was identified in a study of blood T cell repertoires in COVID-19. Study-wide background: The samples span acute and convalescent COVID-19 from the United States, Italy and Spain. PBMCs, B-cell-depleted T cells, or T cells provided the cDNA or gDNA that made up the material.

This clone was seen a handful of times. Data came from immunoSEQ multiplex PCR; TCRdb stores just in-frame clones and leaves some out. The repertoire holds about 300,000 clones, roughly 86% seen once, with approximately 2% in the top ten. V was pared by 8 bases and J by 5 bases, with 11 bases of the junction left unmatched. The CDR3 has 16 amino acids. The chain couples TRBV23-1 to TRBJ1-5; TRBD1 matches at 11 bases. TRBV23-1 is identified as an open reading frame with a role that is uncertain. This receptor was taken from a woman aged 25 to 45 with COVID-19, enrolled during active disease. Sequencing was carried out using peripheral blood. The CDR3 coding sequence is TGCGCCAGCTTGCAGACGGGGGGACAGGGGGATCAGCCCCAGCATTTT. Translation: CASLQTGGQGDQPQHF.